The 30 T cell receptor beta chains below all came from one sample that was sequenced in a study of molecular identifiers for immune sequencing clone quantification. From the PCR reads, TCRdb called clonotypes with MiXCR, one entry per CDR3 protein. The sample carries 40,000 to 45,000 distinct CDR3 sequences, about 19% recorded once. Sample: naive CD8+ T cells from blood, with Jurkat cell RNA spiked in. Subset in this sample: FACS-sorted CD8+CD4-CCR7+CD45RA+ naive T cells. The receptors derive from a human donor in good health. Some libraries in this study had Jurkat cell RNA spiked in.

This clonotype appeared many times. The V and J genes are TRBV6-2 or TRBV6-3 and TRBJ1-5; D unresolved. V dropped 2 bases and J dropped 0 bases, with 8 bases sitting between them. Germline V lookup: CDR1 MNHEY, CDR2 SVGEGT. The CDR3 consists of 15 residues. This CDR3 is CASSYGANSNQPQHF. CDR3 DNA: TGTGCCAGCAGTTACGGAGCCAATAGCAATCAGCCCCAGCATTTT.

Note on this clonotype: A clone one base away is much larger, so this may be a read error. Since no conserved phenylalanine or tryptophan closes the CDR3, a read error is the likely cause. CDR3 coding DNA: TGCAGCGTTTTATCGGAGAACACTGAAGCTTTCCTT. Translating gives CSVLSENTEAFL. This sequence joins TRBV29-1 and TRBJ1-1; D not resolved. The germline gives CDR1 SQVTM, CDR2 ANQGSEA. The V and J ends lost 5 bases and 1 base respectively, with 8 bases between them. The CDR3 is 12 amino acids.

CDR3 in amino acids: CASTTQASSAGANVLTF. Written as DNA, the CDR3 is TGTGCCAGCACCACCCAGGCCAGTTCTGCTGGGGCCAACGTCCTGACTTTC. The chain employs TRBV7-8 and TRBJ2-6; no reliable D call. CDR3 size: 17 residues. V lost 7 bases, J lost 2 bases, and 18 bases lay in between. Germline assignment: CDR1 SGHVS and CDR2 FQNEAQ.

This clonotype has a count of ten or more. This chain uses TRBV2 with TRBJ1-5; 8 bases fit TRBD1. The CDR3 sequence is 15 residues long. Trimming cost V 3 bases and J 7 bases; bases outside gene matches: 8. CDR1 SNHLY and CDR2 FYNNEI come from the germline V gene. The CDR3 sequence is CASSELSGGTQPQHF. CDR3 nucleotide sequence: TGTGCCAGCAGTGAGCTTTCAGGGGGCACGCAGCCCCAGCATTTT.

This clonotype showed up many times. J is TRBJ2-1 and V is TRBV4-3; D tentatively reads TRBD1 or TRBD2 (5 bases each). Per germline, CDR1 LGHNA and CDR2 YSLEER. The CDR3 covers 13 residues. Trimming pared 3 bases from V and 12 bases from J, leaving 15 bases between. Here the CDR3 DNA reads TGCGCCAGCAGCCAGGGACGCAGCTCAGGGCAGTTCTTC. This codes for CASSQGRSSGQFF.

This clonotype has a count of ten or more. This rearrangement joins TRBV29-1 to TRBJ2-2, with no clear D. V was cut by 0 bases and J by 4 bases, with 6 bases left in between. The CDR3 spans 13 residues. The germline CDR1 and CDR2 sequences are SQVTM and ANQGSEA. CDR3 amino acids: CSVEDPFTGELFF. Written as DNA, the CDR3 is TGCAGCGTTGAAGATCCTTTCACCGGGGAGCTGTTTTTT.

This clonotype was observed many times. The CDR3 nucleotides read TGCGCCAGCAGCCAAGAAGACCGGGGGGCCACTGAAGCTTTCTTT. Protein: CASSQEDRGATEAFF. V gene TRBV4-3 combines with J gene TRBJ1-1; D perhaps matches TRBD1 (6 bases). The germline V and J ends were trimmed by 0 bases and 4 bases, with 12 bases remaining between them. The V gene's germline CDR1 is LGHNA and CDR2 YSLEER. CDR3 size: 15 residues.

This clonotype was counted only a few times. This may be a read error: a much more frequent sequence differs by one nucleotide. The J gene is TRBJ2-3, the V gene TRBV20-1; D gene unclear. The ends were cut back, 1 base at V and 14 bases at J, with 13 bases in the middle. Germline V CDR1 and CDR2: DFQATT, SNEGSKA (reference sequence). The CDR3 sequence is 11 residues long. CDR3 coding DNA: TGCAGTGCTAGAGGGGCAAAGGAGCGGTATTTT. Translation: CSARGAKERYF.

The chain uses TRBV23-1 and TRBJ1-5; 8 bases match TRBD1. TRBV23-1 is an ORF for which the function is uncertain. Losses at the gene ends were 6 bases for V and 7 bases for J; bases not matched to a gene: 14. The CDR3 contains 16 residues. Here the CDR3 DNA reads TGCGCCAGCAGCCGGAGAAGACAGGGGACAACGCAGCCCCAGCATTTT. Residues: CASSRRRQGTTQPQHF.

The sample holds many counts of this clonotype. The chain carries TRBV10-1 and TRBJ2-7; no clear D gene. This CDR3 spans 13 amino acids. V lost 0 bases to trimming and J lost 2 bases, with 5 bases between them. Germline CDR1 and CDR2: WNHNN and SYGVQD (reference sequence). The chain's CDR3 is CASSESGTYEQYF. CDR3 DNA: TGCGCCAGCAGTGAGTCAGGTACCTACGAGCAGTACTTC.

As for this clonotype: A much larger clone lies a single base off, so this may be a read error. The chain carries TRBV12-3 or TRBV12-4 and TRBJ1-1; TRBD1 aligns across 7 bases. This CDR3 region has 11 residues. The CDR3 region has the DNA TGTGCCGGCAGGGGGGGACAGGAAGCTTTCTTT. Residues: CAGRGGQEAFF.

The chain carries TRBV29-1 and TRBJ2-3; D gene ambiguous. Germline-derived CDR1 and CDR2 are SQVTM and ANQGSEA. V dropped 4 bases and J dropped 2 bases, with 16 bases sitting between them. This CDR3 contains 15 residues. CDR3 sequence: CSVVLIDTYTDTQYF. For the CDR3, the DNA is TGCAGCGTTGTGCTAATCGACACCTACACAGATACGCAGTATTTT.

This clonotype was recorded at least ten times. The J gene is TRBJ2-5, the V gene TRBV28; 13 bases agree with TRBD2. J gave up 4 bases and V 10 bases, and 12 bases lay outside the gene matches. Germline CDR1 is MDHEN and CDR2 is SYDVKM. The CDR3 extends over 16 amino acids. The CDR3 sequence is CATQFGTSGRGETQYF. The CDR3, as DNA: TGTGCCACCCAGTTTGGTACTAGCGGGAGGGGAGAGACCCAGTACTTC. Full variable domain (remainder filled in from reference TRBV28 and TRBJ2-5): DVKVTQSSRYLVKRTGEKVFLECVQDMDHENMFWYRQDPGLGLRLIYFSYDVKMKEKGDIPEGYSVSREKKERFSLILESASTNQTSMYLCATQFGTSGRGETQYFGPGTRLLVL.

This clonotype occurred many times. This chain uses TRBV27 with TRBJ1-1, with D unclear. V lost 0 bases, J lost 2 bases, and 10 bases lay in between. CDR3 size: 15 residues. Germline V lookup: CDR1 MNHEY, CDR2 SMNVEV (reference sequence). The CDR3 spells CASSLSAGLNTEAFF. Here the CDR3 DNA reads TGTGCCAGCAGTTTATCGGCTGGGTTAAACACTGAAGCTTTCTTT.

This clonotype has ten or more counts. The rearrangement links TRBV12-3 or TRBV12-4 to TRBJ2-5; D not certain. There are 13 residues in the CDR3. Between the trimmed V and J ends, which lost 6 bases and 5 bases, there was a span of 13 bases. The DNA of the CDR3 is TGTGCCAGCAGCCGGGCCTTGGGGGAGACCCAGTACTTC. It yields the protein CASSRALGETQYF.

Many counts were recorded for this clonotype. The V gene is TRBV4-3, the J gene TRBJ2-3; D might be TRBD1 or TRBD2, each matching 6 bases. Trimming pared 4 bases from V and 2 bases from J, leaving 16 bases between. The CDR3 is 16 residues long. Germline V gives CDR1 LGHNA, CDR2 YSLEER. The CDR3 sequence is CASSPAGWGATDTQYF. For the CDR3, the DNA is TGCGCCAGCAGCCCAGCCGGTTGGGGGGCCACAGATACGCAGTATTTT.

This clonotype was detected many times. The genes are TRBV7-9 and TRBJ2-5, with D uncertain. CDR1 and CDR2 from the germline V gene are SEHNR and FQNEAQ (reference sequence). This CDR3 comprises 13 residues. Trimming took off 2 bases at V and 1 base at J, with 5 bases between the two ends. CDR3 DNA: TGTGCCAGCAGCTTACCAGCCCAAGAGACCCAGTACTTC. This encodes CASSLPAQETQYF. Looking up the rest from reference TRBV7-9 and TRBJ2-5 gives the full variable domain: DTGVSQNPRHKITKRGQNVTFRCDPISEHNRLYWYRQTLGQGPEFLTYFQNEAQLEKSRLLSDRFSAERPKGSFSTLEIQRTEQGDSAMYLCASSLPAQETQYFGPGTRLLVL.

This clonotype was counted ten times or more. The rearrangement uses TRBV28 and TRBJ1-5; maybe TRBD1 (6 bases). From germline, CDR1 is MDHEN and CDR2 SYDVKM. Trimming pared 0 bases from V and 6 bases from J, leaving 12 bases between. The CDR3 covers 15 residues. The CDR3 protein is CASSLWQGKGQPQHF. The CDR3 nucleotides are TGTGCCAGCAGTTTATGGCAGGGGAAGGGTCAGCCCCAGCATTTT. Full variable domain (outside the CDR3, taken from reference TRBV28 and TRBJ1-5): DVKVTQSSRYLVKRTGEKVFLECVQDMDHENMFWYRQDPGLGLRLIYFSYDVKMKEKGDIPEGYSVSREKKERFSLILESASTNQTSMYLCASSLWQGKGQPQHFGDGTRLSIL.

Ten or more counts support this clonotype. The CDR3 nucleotides read TGTGCCAGCAGCCCAAAGATACTGACAGGTTTCTCCTACAATGAGCAGTTCTTC. Translated: CASSPKILTGFSYNEQFF. This chain connects TRBV6-5 to TRBJ2-1; maybe TRBD1 (6 bases). Looked up from germline, CDR1 is MNHEY and CDR2 is SVGAGI. The ends were cut back, 6 bases at V and 0 bases at J, with 21 bases in the middle. This CDR3 is built from 18 residues.

This clonotype was seen ten or more times. CDR3 nucleotide sequence: TGTGCCAGCAGCTTAAGTCCTTCTAGGGGGCACAATGAGCAGTTCTTC. This encodes CASSLSPSRGHNEQFF. The gene calls are TRBV11-2 and TRBJ2-1, with 7 bases lining up with TRBD1. CDR1 and CDR2 from the germline V gene are SGHAT and FQNNGV. The CDR3 runs to 16 residues. Trimming at V came to 2 bases and at J to 5 bases, leaving 9 bases not matched to a gene.

In this sample, this clonotype turned up many times. The chain employs TRBV10-2 and TRBJ2-3; TRBD2 agrees at 11 bases. The CDR3 is 16 residues long. Germline V gene sequence: CDR1 WSHSY, CDR2 SAAADI. J gave up 0 bases and V 6 bases, and 5 bases lay outside the gene matches. CDR3 DNA sequence: TGCGCCAGCAGGGAGACTAGCGGGATTAGCACAGATACGCAGTATTTT. Translation: CASRETSGISTDTQYF.

This clonotype has a count of ten or more. The rearrangement joins TRBV7-9 to TRBJ2-3; 9 bases agree with TRBD1. V was pared by 8 bases and J by 4 bases, with 13 bases of the junction left unmatched. Germline lookup yields CDR1 SEHNR and CDR2 FQNEAQ (reference sequence). CDR3 length: 16 amino acids. For the CDR3, the DNA is TGTGCCAGCGAAGGGGGGGGACAGGGATTACCAGATACGCAGTATTTT. Encoded protein: CASEGGGQGLPDTQYF.

Concerning this clonotype itself: The missing conserved phenylalanine or tryptophan at the end of this CDR3 makes a read error likely. This chain connects TRBV30 to TRBJ2-3; 8 bases are shared with TRBD2. V shed 2 bases, J shed 1 base, and the junction held 2 bases outside the gene matches. The V gene's germline CDR1 is GTSNPN and CDR2 SVGIG (reference sequence). CDR3 length: 14 amino acids. CDR3 sequence reads: CAWSYGGGTDTQYL. The DNA of the CDR3 is TGTGCCTGGAGTTACGGGGGGGGCACAGATACGCAGTATCTT.

This clonotype was counted once. A read error is possible here, since a much larger clone lies one base away. DNA for the CDR3: TGTGCCACCAGTCCTACAGGACCTAACTCCTACAATAAGCAGTTCTTC. Encoded protein: CATSPTGPNSYNKQFF. The chain is built from TRBV24-1 and TRBJ2-1; D may be TRBD1 (5 bases). Germline assignment: CDR1 KGHDR and CDR2 SFDVKD. The CDR3 covers 16 residues.

This clonotype showed up just a few times. This chain links TRBV24-1 with TRBJ2-7; tentatively, D is TRBD1 (7 bases). Germline CDR1 reads KGHDR; CDR2 reads SFDVKD. V was pared by 4 bases and J by 4 bases, with 16 bases between. CDR3 length equals 15 residues. The CDR3 bases are TGTGCCACCAGTGACCGCCCGACAGGGAGGTACGAGCAGTACTTC. It is translated as CATSDRPTGRYEQYF.

This clonotype was detected only a few times. The rearrangement joins TRBV1 to TRBJ2-5; the D call of TRBD2 is as the table states it, not checked on the DNA. TRBV1 is a documented pseudogene. This CDR3 comprises 16 residues. In nucleotides, the CDR3 is TGCACCAGCAGCGCGACGGGCGGGAGGTACCAAGAGACCCAGTACTTC. This translates into CTSSATGGRYQETQYF.

This clonotype is categorized as medium-sized. The chain joins TRBV7-9 to TRBJ2-3; D is uncertain. The germline V and J ends were trimmed by 1 base and 0 bases, with 14 bases remaining between them. The CDR3 length is 17 residues. The V gene's germline CDR1 is SEHNR and CDR2 FQNEAQ (reference sequence). CDR3: CASSLVPTTLSTDTQYF. The CDR3 coding sequence is TGTGCCAGCAGCTTAGTCCCTACTACCCTAAGCACAGATACGCAGTATTTT.

There are many counts of this clonotype. Its ends do not fully match the called genes, so a read error is possible. This sequence joins TRBV6-5 and TRBJ2-7; D is undetermined. The CDR3 sequence is 13 residues long. CDR1 MNHEY and CDR2 SVGAGI come from the germline V gene. The CDR3 here is CASSYYPGTEVGF. The CDR3 DNA follows: TGTGCCAGCAGTTACTACCCCGGCACCGAAGTAGGGTTC.

A few counts support this clonotype. This could be a read error, since a much larger clone is one nucleotide away. The missing conserved phenylalanine or tryptophan at the end of this CDR3 makes a read error likely. The V call is TRBV11-2, the J call TRBJ2-7, with D perhaps TRBD2 (5 bases). This CDR3 has 12 amino acids. Germline-derived CDR1 and CDR2 are SGHAT and FQNNGV. V was trimmed by 4 bases and J by 4 bases, leaving 8 bases between them. This CDR3 reads CASSSSGYEQYL. CDR3 sequence (DNA): TGTGCCAGCAGCTCATCGGGGTACGAGCAGTACCTC.

The chain employs TRBV3-1 and TRBJ2-4, with a weak D call TRBD1 (5 bases). The CDR3 has 19 amino acids. V lost 2 bases to trimming and J lost 3 bases, with 23 bases between them. The germline V gene encodes CDR1 LGHDT and CDR2 YNNKEL (reference sequence). In DNA, the CDR3 is TGTGCCAGCAGCCAAAAGACGATCGACAGACCTCTAGTCAAAAACATTCAGTACTTC. Protein sequence: CASSQKTIDRPLVKNIQYF.